The 20 T cell receptor beta chains below were found in one sample sequenced in a study of blood T cell repertoires in COVID-19 (TCRdb year 2020). Libraries were built with the immunoSEQ multiplex PCR assay. As stored in TCRdb, this immuneACCESS dataset retains in-frame rearrangements with V and J assigned. A fraction of the clones does not appear; measured against another copy, unresolved V genes explain less than half of the discrepancy, and the remainder lacks a known reason. This sample holds around 160,000 clones; 80% were observed only once. About 3.7% of the sample goes to the ten largest clones. The sequenced sample consisted of PBMCs or T cells enriched from blood (not recorded which). The receptors stem from a woman aged 60 to 75 who had recovered from COVID-19.

This chain uses TRBV5-6 with TRBJ2-7, with 9 bases that match TRBD1. With 4 bases clipped from V and 2 bases from J, the junction kept 7 bases outside the gene matches. Germline loops: CDR1 SGHDT, CDR2 YYEEEE. The CDR3 extends over 15 amino acids. DNA for the CDR3: TGTGCCAGCAGCCGTAAGGGACAGGGCACCTACGAGCAGTACTTC. Translation: CASSRKGQGTYEQYF.

V and J are TRBV6-4 and TRBJ2-7; no firm D call. This CDR3 has 15 residues. The germline V and J ends were trimmed by 0 bases and 0 bases, with 9 bases remaining between them. Germline V gives CDR1 MRHNA, CDR2 SNTAGT. The CDR3 reads CASSDSPGSSYEQYF. The CDR3 region has the DNA TGTGCCAGCAGTGACTCCCCAGGCTCCTCCTACGAGCAGTACTTC.

This clone was detected only a few times. The rearrangement uses TRBV12-3 or TRBV12-4 and TRBJ1-1; D possibly corresponds to TRBD1 (6 bases). V gave up 2 bases and J gave up 5 bases, with 9 bases separating them. This CDR3 comprises 13 residues. The CDR3 here is CASSLTGITEAFF. The DNA of the CDR3 is TGTGCCAGCAGTTTAACAGGGATAACTGAAGCTTTCTTT.

The chain is built from TRBV5-4 and TRBJ2-7; 7 nucleotides agree with TRBD1. Germline trimming cut 4 bases from V and 2 bases from J; bases unmatched to any gene: 12. The CDR3 runs 16 residues. Germline CDR1 and CDR2: SGHNT and YYREEE (reference sequence). CDR3 sequence reads: CASSPDLTGLAYEQYF. CDR3 sequence (DNA): TGTGCCAGCAGCCCAGATCTGACAGGGCTAGCCTACGAGCAGTACTTC.

This clone was found once. V usage is TRBV9 and J usage is TRBJ2-3, with 7 bases lining up with TRBD2. Germline V gene data show CDR1 as SGDLS and CDR2 as YYNGEE. J gave up 3 bases and V 0 bases, and 10 bases lay outside the gene matches. This CDR3 has 17 amino acids. Written as DNA, the CDR3 is TGTGCCAGCAGCGTAGTAGGGGCGGGGGTAGGGACAGATACGCAGTATTTT. Translating gives CASSVVGAGVGTDTQYF.

This sequence joins TRBV7-2 and TRBJ2-3; TRBD2 matches at 7 bases. The CDR3 loop spans 16 amino acids. V lost 7 bases and J lost 7; bases outside the gene matches: 17. Germline V gives CDR1 SGHTA, CDR2 FQGNSA. CDR3 in amino acids: CASNPYETSLGYTQYF. The CDR3 DNA follows: TGTGCCAGCAACCCCTACGAGACTAGCCTGGGTTATACGCAGTATTTT.

The chain couples TRBV9 to TRBJ2-7; 9 nucleotides match TRBD1. V trimming: 4 bases; J trimming: 3 bases; junction bases outside the gene matches: 11. The CDR3 has 16 amino acids. From germline, CDR1 is SGDLS and CDR2 YYNGEE. DNA for the CDR3: TGTGCCAGCAGCCCGCGGGCTGGGACAGGGAGCTACGAGCAGTACTTC. This translates into CASSPRAGTGSYEQYF.

The V gene is TRBV6-2 or TRBV6-3, the J gene TRBJ2-7, with D tentatively TRBD2 (5 bases). The CDR3 has 14 residues. Per germline, CDR1 MNHEY and CDR2 SVGEGT. Trimming left V 4 bases short and J 6 bases short, with 16 bases between. CDR3 region: CASSFYEWTGEQYF. CDR3 DNA: TGTGCCAGCAGTTTCTACGAGTGGACTGGCGAGCAGTACTTC.

The chain is built from TRBV6-6 and TRBJ2-7; tentatively, D is TRBD1 (7 bases). V lost 2 bases, J lost 2 bases, and 13 bases lay in between. There are 15 residues in the CDR3. Per the germline V gene, CDR1 is MNHNY and CDR2 is SVGAGI (reference sequence). DNA of the CDR3: TGTGCCAGCAGTTACGTGCCAGGGGGGACCTACGAGCAGTACTTC. Residues: CASSYVPGGTYEQYF.

The V call is TRBV9, the J call TRBJ2-3; TRBD2 aligns across 10 bases. Germline V gene sequence: CDR1 SGDLS, CDR2 YYNGEE. The trim removed 1 base at V and 4 bases at J, leaving 3 bases unmatched. This CDR3 region has 15 residues. CDR3 amino acids: CASSVIAGGADTQYF. CDR3 coding DNA: TGTGCCAGCAGCGTAATAGCGGGGGGAGCAGATACGCAGTATTTT.

Regarding this clone: This may arise from a read error, as a much more abundant clone is one base away. V is TRBV6-1 and J is TRBJ1-3; tentative D call: TRBD1 (6 bases). The CDR3 covers 14 residues. Per the germline V gene, CDR1 is MNHNS and CDR2 is SASEGT. The ends were cut back, 6 bases at V and 4 bases at J, with 13 bases in the middle. CDR3 bases: TGTGCCAGCAGCCAAACAGGGACGGGAAACACCATATATTTT. Translated, it gives CASSQTGTGNTIYF.

The V gene is TRBV19, the J gene TRBJ2-3; D is possibly TRBD2 (7 bases). CDR3 length: 14 amino acids. Germline lookup yields CDR1 LNHDA and CDR2 SQIVND (reference sequence). Trimming pared 3 bases from V and 5 bases from J, leaving 12 bases between. The CDR3, as DNA: TGTGCCAGTAGTATTAGGGGGGGCCAAGATACGCAGTATTTT. Translated, it gives CASSIRGGQDTQYF.

This clone was seen just once. The V and J genes are TRBV11-2 and TRBJ2-1, with unresolved D. V lost 1 base and J lost 0, with 10 bases in between. The CDR3 has 16 residues. The V gene's germline CDR1 is SGHAT and CDR2 FQNNGV. CDR3 residues: CASSLVAGYSYNEQFF. For the CDR3, the DNA is TGTGCCAGCAGCTTAGTGGCAGGTTACTCCTACAATGAGCAGTTCTTC.

The rearrangement joins TRBV27 to TRBJ1-6, with D tentatively TRBD1 (5 bases). Germline V lookup: CDR1 MNHEY, CDR2 SMNVEV (reference sequence). Between the trimmed V and J ends, which lost 6 bases and 4 bases, there was a span of 13 bases. The CDR3 length is 15 residues. CDR3 nucleotides: TGTGCCAGCAGGTCAGAGGAGGGGTATAATTCACCCCTCCACTTT. Translation gives CASRSEEGYNSPLHF.

In its sample, this clone was seen a few times. The rearrangement joins TRBV5-6 to TRBJ1-3; weak D call: TRBD1 (6 bases). Trimming removed 3 bases at V and 4 bases at J, with 14 bases between. Germline CDR1 and CDR2: SGHDT and YYEEEE. There are 15 residues in the CDR3. The CDR3 reads CASSSGDTKGNTIYF. Here the CDR3 DNA reads TGTGCCAGCAGCTCCGGGGACACTAAGGGAAACACCATATATTTT. Looking up the rest from reference TRBV5-6 and TRBJ1-3 gives the full variable domain: DAGVTQSPTHLIKTRGQQVTLRCSPKSGHDTVSWYQQALGQGPQFIFQYYEEEERQRGNFPDRFSGHQFPNYSSELNVNALLLGDSALYLCASSSGDTKGNTIYFGEGSWLTVV.

The chain recombines TRBV3-1 (or the pseudogene TRBV3-2) with TRBJ2-1, with 9 bases fitting TRBD2. Germline trimming cut 4 bases from V and 2 bases from J; bases unmatched to any gene: 6. The CDR3 totals 16 residues. From germline, CDR1 is LGHDT and CDR2 YNNKEL (reference sequence). CDR3 DNA: TGTGCCAGCAGCCGAGCTAGCGGGACAACCTACAATGAGCAGTTCTTC. The encoded protein is CASSRASGTTYNEQFF.

The chain joins TRBV6-5 to TRBJ2-7; 11 bases are shared with TRBD1. CDR1 MNHEY and CDR2 SVGAGI come from the germline V gene. CDR3 length: 15 residues. Trimming removed 2 bases from V and 2 bases from J; junction bases left unmatched: 2. CDR3 amino acids: CASSYGGQGAYEQYF. The CDR3 coding sequence is TGTGCCAGCAGTTACGGGGGACAGGGGGCCTACGAGCAGTACTTC.

V usage is TRBV11-2 and J usage is TRBJ2-3, with 11 nucleotides matching TRBD2. This CDR3 comprises 17 residues. J was trimmed by 9 bases and V by 2 bases; bases with no gene match: 13. In germline, CDR1 is SGHAT, CDR2 FQNNGV. Here the CDR3 DNA reads TGTGCCAGCAGCTTATTAACCTGGGGTAGCGGGGGGGAGACGCAGTATTTT. It is translated as CASSLLTWGSGGETQYF.

The gene calls are TRBV10-3 and TRBJ1-2; 7 bases map to TRBD1. V lost 2 bases to trimming and J lost 7 bases; unmatched junction nucleotides: 19. CDR3 length: 18 residues. Germline V gene sequence: CDR1 ENHRY, CDR2 SYGVKD. CDR3 in amino acids: CAISEQLGQGGRDGGYTF. The DNA of the CDR3 is TGTGCCATCAGTGAGCAACTCGGTCAGGGGGGAAGGGACGGTGGCTACACCTTC.

The chain has TRBV7-2 and TRBJ1-2; D is ambiguous. Germline CDR1 reads SGHTA; CDR2 reads FQGNSA. Trimming removed 8 bases at V and 2 bases at J, with 12 bases between. This CDR3 comprises 13 residues. The CDR3, as DNA: TGTGCCAGCGGAAAGAGGGAGAACTATGGCTACACCTTC. This sequence encodes CASGKRENYGYTF.